Following are 29 T cell receptor beta chains from one sample sequenced in a study of cytomegalovirus exposure and HLA in healthy donors. Researchers ran the PCR with 60 Vbeta and 13 Jbeta primers. Assay used: immunoSEQ multiplex PCR; TCRdb lists only in-frame clones, some missing. The sample includes roughly 100,000 clones, around 74% of them seen just once. The sequenced sample consisted of PBMCs. These receptors originate from a man aged 40-50 years in good health and CMV-seronegative.

V is TRBV30 and J is TRBJ1-2; 8 nucleotides agree with TRBD1. Germline assignment: CDR1 GTSNPN and CDR2 SVGIG (reference sequence). There are 14 residues in the CDR3. Germline trimming cut 2 bases from V and 0 bases from J; bases unmatched to any gene: 2. This CDR3 is CAWSRTGTNYGYTF. In nucleotides, the CDR3 is TGTGCCTGGAGTAGGACAGGGACTAACTATGGCTACACCTTC.

This clone was seen only once. The chain couples TRBV30 to TRBJ1-2; 9 nucleotides match TRBD1. V shed 4 bases, J shed 4 bases, and the junction held 4 bases outside the gene matches. There are 13 residues in the CDR3. Germline V gene data show CDR1 as GTSNPN and CDR2 as SVGIG (reference sequence). The CDR3 bases are TGTGCCTGGACCGGGACAGGGATCTATGGCTACACCTTC. Protein sequence: CAWTGTGIYGYTF.

For the CDR3, the DNA is TGTGCCAGCAGCCGCGGGTACGATGGCTACACCTTC. It yields the protein CASSRGYDGYTF. The chain joins TRBV7-9 to TRBJ1-2; D remains ambiguous. Per the germline V gene, CDR1 is SEHNR and CDR2 is FQNEAQ (reference sequence). Trimming cost V 5 bases and J 6 bases, with 10 bases left between them. There are 12 residues in the CDR3.

The V call is TRBV19, the J call TRBJ2-2; 11 bases match TRBD2. V trimming: 6 bases; J trimming: 0 bases; junction bases outside the gene matches: 12. The CDR3 extends over 19 amino acids. CDR1 is LNHDA, CDR2 SQIVND, per germline (reference sequence). The CDR3 loop reads CASSEATSGGFSNTGELFF. The CDR3 region has the DNA TGTGCCAGTAGCGAAGCAACTAGCGGGGGATTTTCGAACACCGGGGAGCTGTTTTTT.

V is TRBV28 and J is TRBJ1-2; 8 bases match TRBD1. V gave up 4 bases and J gave up 4 bases; unmatched junction bases: 5. From germline, CDR1 is MDHEN and CDR2 SYDVKM. The CDR3 extends over 14 amino acids. The CDR3 DNA reads TGTGCCAGCAGTTCAGGGGGGACAGGCTATGGCTACACCTTC. Encoded protein: CASSSGGTGYGYTF.

This chain uses TRBV10-3 with TRBJ2-7; a possible D gene is TRBD1 (6 bases). Trimming removed 3 bases from V and 6 bases from J, with 15 bases in between. Germline CDR1 and CDR2: ENHRY and SYGVKD. The CDR3 has 14 amino acids. The CDR3 spells CAISDRQVLGEQYF. CDR3 coding DNA: TGTGCCATCAGTGATAGACAGGTCTTGGGCGAGCAGTACTTC.

This clone was recorded a few times. This chain connects TRBV4-1 to TRBJ1-5, with a tentative D call TRBD1 (5 bases). There are 15 residues in the CDR3. The V end lost 4 bases, the J end lost 1 base, and 11 bases lay between the germline ends. From germline, CDR1 is MGHRA and CDR2 YSYEKL. CDR3 region: CASSLGLGSNQPQHF. DNA of the CDR3: TGCGCCAGCAGCCTGGGACTAGGGAGCAATCAGCCCCAGCATTTT.

This chain joins TRBV5-6 and TRBJ2-1, with 10 bases that match TRBD1. This CDR3 contains 15 residues. Looked up from germline, CDR1 is SGHDT and CDR2 is YYEEEE. The V and J ends lost 0 bases and 7 bases, in that order; junction bases with no gene match: 4. CDR3 residues: CASSLVGQGVNEQFF. CDR3 coding DNA: TGTGCCAGCAGCTTGGTAGGACAGGGGGTAAATGAGCAGTTCTTC.

The V call is TRBV5-4, the J call TRBJ2-7; the match to TRBD1 covers 8 bases. The CDR3 spans 14 residues. Germline-derived CDR1 and CDR2 are SGHNT and YYREEE (reference sequence). J was trimmed by 6 bases and V by 4 bases; bases with no gene match: 9. This chain's CDR3 is CASSSGQGVAEQYF. The DNA of the CDR3 is TGTGCCAGCAGCAGTGGACAGGGTGTTGCCGAGCAGTACTTC. Full variable domain (remainder filled in from reference TRBV5-4 and TRBJ2-7): ETGVTQSPTHLIKTRGQQVTLRCSSQSGHNTVSWYQQALGQGPQFIFQYYREEENGRGNFPPRFSGLQFPNYSSELNVNALELDDSALYLCASSSGQGVAEQYFGPGTRLTVT.

The chain joins TRBV10-3 to TRBJ2-7; 7 nucleotides line up with TRBD1. This CDR3 contains 12 residues. The ends lost 10 bases at V and 4 bases at J; junction bases unmatched: 7. Germline V gives CDR1 ENHRY, CDR2 SYGVKD. Here the CDR3 DNA reads TGTGCCACCAGGGGGAGTGGGTACGAGCAGTACTTC. It translates to CATRGSGYEQYF.

V usage is TRBV12-5 and J usage is TRBJ2-7; tentative D call: TRBD2 (6 bases). The germline V gene encodes CDR1 LGHNT and CDR2 FRNRAP. The CDR3 runs 12 residues. The germline V and J ends were trimmed by 7 bases and 2 bases, with 9 bases remaining between them. CDR3 bases: TGTGCTAGTGCGGAGGGTCCCTACGAGCAGTACTTC. It encodes CASAEGPYEQYF. The variable domain in full, with the rest retrieved from reference TRBV12-5 and TRBJ2-7, is DARVTQTPRHKVTEMGQEVTMRCQPILGHNTVFWYRQTMMQGLELLAYFRNRAPLDDSGMPKDRFSAEMPDATLATLKIQPSEPRDSAVYFCASAEGPYEQYFGPGTRLTVT.

This chain connects TRBV6-5 to TRBJ2-1; D is possibly TRBD2 (6 bases). The V end lost 1 base, the J end lost 9 bases, and 10 bases lay between the germline ends. There are 13 residues in the CDR3. CDR1 and CDR2 (germline): MNHEY, SVGAGI. The CDR3 sequence is CASSYFGGGEQFF. The CDR3, as DNA: TGTGCCAGCAGTTACTTTGGGGGAGGTGAGCAGTTCTTC.

This chain joins TRBV2 and TRBJ2-1; D remains ambiguous. The CDR3 runs to 11 residues. Germline CDR1 and CDR2: SNHLY and FYNNEI. Deletions cut 1 base from V and 14 bases from J, with 9 bases between. CDR3 in amino acids: CASSEDRPEFF. CDR3 DNA sequence: TGTGCCAGCAGTGAAGACCGCCCGGAGTTCTTC.

This clone was seen only a few times. The chain links TRBV6-1 to TRBJ1-2; 10 bases agree with TRBD1. The V and J ends lost 5 bases and 8 bases, in that order; junction bases with no gene match: 5. CDR1 is MNHNS, CDR2 SASEGT, per germline. The CDR3 consists of 13 residues. CDR3 sequence: CASSPDRGLGYTF. DNA of the CDR3: TGTGCCAGCAGTCCCGACAGGGGGCTCGGCTACACCTTC.

The CDR3 nucleotides read TGTGCCAGCAGCTCATCGACAGGGGCCACTGAAGCTTTCTTT. Translating it yields CASSSSTGATEAFF. This chain connects TRBV11-2 to TRBJ1-1; 8 bases fit TRBD1. The CDR3 runs to 14 residues. Germline CDR1 SGHAT, CDR2 FQNNGV. The ends lost 4 bases at V and 4 bases at J; junction bases unmatched: 5.

The chain combines TRBV29-1 with TRBJ1-4, with 7 bases fitting TRBD1. The CDR3 covers 12 residues. The germline gives CDR1 SQVTM, CDR2 ANQGSEA. V lost 7 bases, J lost 5 bases, and 4 bases stayed unmatched. DNA for the CDR3: TGCAGCGCTCCGGGACAGAATGAAAAACTGTTTTTT. This gives the protein CSAPGQNEKLFF.

This chain joins TRBV14 and TRBJ2-6; D unresolved. V was clipped by 4 bases and J by 4 bases, with 17 bases between them. Germline CDR1 and CDR2: SGHDN and FVKESK. The CDR3 extends over 17 amino acids. Here the CDR3 DNA reads TGTGCCAGCAGCCTAGGTCCGGGTTCACTCGGGGCCAACGTCCTGACTTTC. Translated, it gives CASSLGPGSLGANVLTF.

J is TRBJ2-7 and V is TRBV7-9; 8 nucleotides agree with TRBD1. The germline V gene encodes CDR1 SEHNR and CDR2 FQNEAQ (reference sequence). Trimming cost V 1 base and J 4 bases; bases outside gene matches: 6. The CDR3 is 15 residues long. CDR3 nucleotide sequence: TGTGCCAGCAGCTTAGAGGGCAGGGGGCCGTACGAGCAGTACTTC. Amino acids: CASSLEGRGPYEQYF.

V gene TRBV6-6 combines with J gene TRBJ2-7, with 10 positions matching TRBD1. V trimming: 3 bases; J trimming: 6 bases; junction bases outside the gene matches: 8. This CDR3 comprises 15 residues. Germline V gives CDR1 MNHNY, CDR2 SVGAGI (reference sequence). CDR3 region: CASSYGTGVEGEQYF. In DNA form, the CDR3 reads TGTGCCAGCAGTTATGGGACAGGGGTAGAGGGCGAGCAGTACTTC.

This chain links TRBV6-1 with TRBJ2-1, with 7 bases matching TRBD1. V lost 6 bases, J lost 8 bases, and 13 bases stayed unmatched. Looked up from germline, CDR1 is MNHNS and CDR2 is SASEGT. The CDR3 loop spans 15 amino acids. Here the CDR3 reads CASSPQRDSVYEQFF. The DNA for the CDR3 is TGTGCCAGCAGCCCGCAACGGGACAGCGTCTATGAGCAGTTCTTC.

V usage is TRBV6-6 and J usage is TRBJ1-2, with 7 nucleotides matching TRBD1. Germline trimming cut 6 bases from V and 0 bases from J; bases unmatched to any gene: 4. This CDR3 contains 14 residues. The V gene's germline CDR1 is MNHNY and CDR2 SVGAGI (reference sequence). The CDR3 spells CASSRDSANYGYTF. In DNA, the CDR3 is TGTGCCAGCAGCCGGGACAGTGCTAACTATGGCTACACCTTC.

This chain connects TRBV7-9 to TRBJ1-1; D is undetermined. The CDR3 is 12 amino acids. V was cut by 5 bases and J by 7 bases, with 11 bases left in between. Germline assignment: CDR1 SEHNR and CDR2 FQNEAQ (reference sequence). The chain's CDR3 is CASSPQVGEAFF. CDR3 DNA sequence: TGTGCCAGCAGCCCCCAGGTCGGTGAAGCTTTCTTT.

This chain uses TRBV5-1 with TRBJ2-7; 9 bases are a match to TRBD2. The CDR3 runs 14 residues. CDR1 is SGHRS and CDR2 is YFSETQ in the germline V gene. The trim removed 0 bases at V and 6 bases at J, leaving 4 bases unmatched. CDR3 residues: CASSLGGRASEQYF. CDR3 coding DNA: TGCGCCAGCAGCTTGGGCGGGAGGGCCTCCGAGCAGTACTTC.

The rearrangement links TRBV10-3 to TRBJ2-7; TRBD2 might be the D (6 bases). The CDR3 runs 16 residues. V was clipped by 6 bases and J by 0 bases, with 18 bases between them. The germline V gene has CDR1 ENHRY and CDR2 SYGVKD. CDR3: CAIRHTGTESSYEQYF. As DNA, the CDR3 is TGTGCCATCAGGCATACCGGGACTGAGAGCTCCTACGAGCAGTACTTC.

J is TRBJ2-5 and V is TRBV5-1; 8 bases fit TRBD2. The germline CDR1 and CDR2 sequences are SGHRS and YFSETQ. The CDR3 is 15 residues long. V was clipped by 4 bases and J by 5 bases; unmatched bases: 10. Here the CDR3 reads CASSPVGGEGETQYF. CDR3 coding DNA: TGCGCCAGCAGCCCCGTCGGGGGGGAGGGCGAGACCCAGTACTTC.

This clone was seen a handful of times. J is TRBJ2-7 and V is TRBV6-5; 9 bases align to TRBD1. The CDR3 is 13 amino acids. V shed 6 bases and J 6 bases; nucleotides not matched to a gene: 6. Germline V gene lookup returns CDR1 MNHEY and CDR2 SVGAGI. The CDR3 here is CASSTGTGTEQYF. The CDR3 nucleotides read TGTGCCAGCAGCACCGGGACAGGGACCGAGCAGTACTTC.

This clone appeared once. The chain carries TRBV7-9 and TRBJ1-2; a possible D gene is TRBD1 (5 bases). Trimming left V 0 bases short and J 8 bases short, with 10 bases between. CDR1 and CDR2 (germline): SEHNR, FQNEAQ (reference sequence). The CDR3 runs to 13 residues. The CDR3 sequence: CASSLAQGMGYTF. DNA of the CDR3: TGTGCCAGCAGCTTAGCTCAGGGCATGGGCTACACCTTC.

A few counts support this clone. The rearrangement uses TRBV6-1 and TRBJ2-7, with 9 bases identical to TRBD1. The CDR3 has 13 amino acids. From germline, CDR1 is MNHNS and CDR2 SASEGT. V trimming: 5 bases; J trimming: 4 bases; junction bases outside the gene matches: 3. The CDR3 sequence is CASSTTGGYEQYF. In nucleotides, the CDR3 is TGTGCCAGCAGTACGACAGGGGGTTACGAGCAGTACTTC.

As DNA, the CDR3 is TGTGCCAGCAGTGTTACACCGAATCAGCCCCAGCATTTT. The encoded protein is CASSVTPNQPQHF. This sequence joins TRBV6-1 and TRBJ1-5; D unresolved. The CDR3 is 13 residues long. With 4 bases removed from V and 4 bases from J, the gap between germline ends came to 8 bases. In germline, CDR1 is MNHNS, CDR2 SASEGT.